The clone carrying this T cell receptor beta chain showed up many times. It was with a sample-barcoded 5' primer and a J-beta primer mix that a second PCR of about 6 to 12 cycles was run. TCRdb passed the 5' RACE reads through MiXCR, listing each CDR3 protein once. The repertoire holds about 590,000 distinct CDR3 sequences, with roughly 30% as singletons. These data come from a study of blood T cells in healthy people across ages. V shed 1 base and J shed 1 base, with 10 bases lying between them. The CDR3 runs to 15 residues. Germline V gene data show CDR1 as SEHNR and CDR2 as FQNEAQ (reference sequence).

The sample was blood. This rearrangement joins TRBV7-9 to TRBJ1-2, with a weak D call TRBD1 (6 bases). This TCR derives from a woman older than 75 in good health. CDR3 region: CASSLEGGSNYGYTF. DNA of the CDR3: TGTGCCAGCAGCTTAGAAGGGGGGAGTAACTATGGCTACACCTTC.